The rows below give T cell receptor beta chains drawn from one sample of a study of blood T cell dynamics during melanoma immunotherapy. Measured with immunoSEQ multiplex PCR; TCRdb has only the in-frame clones, and not every one. The data contain around 3,500 clones, around 96% of them singletons. The material was effector memory CD8+ T cells from blood, obtained from a patient treated with checkpoint blockade. These receptors originate from a human donor with melanoma. Each CDR3 is given with its conserved first and last residue. The order of the fields is V gene, clone size, CDR3 length, J gene, D gene, CDR3 DNA, CDR3 protein. D genes are given only for firm matches. Clone sizes are given selectively: once, few, many, or a class where the clone is expanded.

>TRBV27|NA|13|TRBJ1-4|NA
TGTGCCAGCAGAATCGCAACTAATGAAAAACTGTTTTTT
CASRIATNEKLFF
>TRBV10-3|NA|16|TRBJ2-7|TRBD2
TGTGCCATCACCTCCGCGGGACTAGCGGGATCCTACGAGCAGTACTTC
CAITSAGLAGSYEQYF
>TRBV20-1|NA|11|TRBJ1-2|NA
TGCAGTCTCATTCAGGGGTTTGGCTACACCTTC
CSLIQGFGYTF
>TRBV28|NA|11|TRBJ2-1|NA
TGTGCCAGCAGTCGGGACTCCGCCGAGTTCTTC
CASSRDSAEFF
>TRBV2|NA|15|TRBJ1-2|TRBD1
TGTGCCAGCAGGAACTCCCGGGACAGGGGTGGGGGCTACACCTTC
CASRNSRDRGGGYTF
>TRBV9|NA|16|TRBJ2-2|TRBD1
TGTGCCAGCAGCGATGGACAGGGGTGGATTCCCGGGGAGCTGTTTTTT
CASSDGQGWIPGELFF
>TRBV5-4|NA|16|TRBJ1-3|NA
TGTGCCAGCACCAGAAGGGGGGACTACTCTGGAAACACCATATATTTT
CASTRRGDYSGNTIYF
>TRBV7-9|NA|13|TRBJ1-5|NA
TGTGCCAGCAGCGCGGACGGGGGCTGGCCCCAGCATTTT
CASSADGGWPQHF
>TRBV29-1|NA|14|TRBJ2-7|NA
TGCAGCGTCGCGGGGGCGAGCTATAGCTACGAGCAGTACTTC
CSVAGASYSYEQYF
>TRBV27|NA|14|TRBJ2-1|TRBD1
TGTGCCAGCAGTCCCATGGGACAGGACAATGAGCAGTTCTTC
CASSPMGQDNEQFF
>TRBV11-3|NA|17|TRBJ2-7|TRBD2
TGTGCCAGCAGCTTAGATGGGGGGGTTGGAACCTCCTACGAGCAGTACTTC
CASSLDGGVGTSYEQYF
>TRBV6-4|NA|15|TRBJ2-1|NA
TGTGCCAGCAGTGGTCGGAACAGTGGATACAATGAGCAGTTCTTC
CASSGRNSGYNEQFF
>TRBV9|NA|13|TRBJ1-2|NA
TGTGCCAGCAGCCCCAGGGAAAACTATGGCTACACCTTC
CASSPRENYGYTF
>TRBV10-1|few|15|TRBJ2-7|NA
TGCGCCAGCAGTGAGTCGGGGGGCAGGGTCGGCGAGCAGTACTTC
CASSESGGRVGEQYF
>TRBV15|NA|16|TRBJ2-7|TRBD1
TGTGCCACCAGCAGAGATTCGGGACAGGCAGCCTACGAGCAGTACTTC
CATSRDSGQAAYEQYF
>TRBV27|NA|13|TRBJ2-7|TRBD1
TGTGCCAGCAGCTCAGGGGGCAACTACGAGCAGTACTTC
CASSSGGNYEQYF
>TRBV6-1|once|13|TRBJ1-4|NA
TGTGCCAGCAGTGATAAAACTAATGAAAAACTGTTTTTT
CASSDKTNEKLFF
>TRBV27|NA|16|TRBJ2-3|TRBD1
TGTGCCAGCAGTTCGGACCTGGGACAGGGGAAAGATACGCAGTATTTT
CASSSDLGQGKDTQYF
>TRBV5-4|NA|12|TRBJ2-3|NA
TGTGCCAGCAGTAAATTCACAGATACGCAGTATTTT
CASSKFTDTQYF
>TRBV5-1|NA|13|TRBJ1-5|TRBD1
TGCGCCAGCAGCCCTACAGGGGTCCAGCCCCAGCATTTT
CASSPTGVQPQHF
>TRBV4-1|NA|14|TRBJ1-1|NA
TGCGCCAGCAGCCAAGGCGGCATGAACACTGAAGCTTTCTTT
CASSQGGMNTEAFF
>TRBV28|NA|13|TRBJ2-7|NA
TGTGCCAGCGGAACCGGACGGTCCTACGAGCAGTACTTC
CASGTGRSYEQYF
>TRBV30|NA|14|TRBJ1-6|NA
TGTGCCTGGAGTACCCCCTGGGGGGATTCACCCCTCCACTTT
CAWSTPWGDSPLHF
>TRBV28|NA|15|TRBJ2-7|NA
TGTGCCAGCAGCCTCGGACTTCGGGCCACCTACGAGCAGTACTTC
CASSLGLRATYEQYF
>TRBV28|NA|14|TRBJ2-7|NA
TGTGCCAGCAGTCCGGATGACATGATCTACGAGCAGTACTTC
CASSPDDMIYEQYF
>TRBV4-1|NA|15|TRBJ1-2|NA
TGCGCCAGCAGCCAATACCCTAAGGGTCAGGCTGGCTACACCTTC
CASSQYPKGQAGYTF